This is a list of T cell receptor beta chains from one sample in a study of blood T cell repertoires in COVID-19. Sequencing used immunoSEQ multiplex PCR; TCRdb keeps in-frame clones, though not all of them. The sample holds 200,000 to 250,000 clones, roughly 85% seen once. Specimen: peripheral blood. Receptor source: a woman older than 75 with acute or convalescent COVID-19. Both conserved end residues are part of each CDR3. The D gene is left open where the match is weak. Size tells how often a clone was seen (once, few, many) or the class of an expanded clone, and some rows leave it out.

TRBD2	19	TRBV7-2	TRBJ2-3	once	CASIPPQGPAGGRRDTQYF	TGTGCCAGCATCCCCCCACAGGGCCCCGCGGGGGGGCGGAGAGATACGCAGTATTTT
TRBD2	15	TRBV9	TRBJ2-1	.	CASSVLPAGVNEQFF	TGTGCCAGCAGCGTTCTTCCAGCGGGGGTGAATGAGCAGTTCTTC
TRBD1	15	TRBV6-2/TRBV6-3	TRBJ1-5	.	CASSYSAGGGQPQHF	TGTGCCAGCAGTTACTCGGCAGGGGGCGGTCAGCCCCAGCATTTT
.	14	TRBV24-1	TRBJ2-3	.	CATSDQGLPDTQYF	TGTGCCACCAGTGATCAGGGACTTCCAGATACGCAGTATTTT
TRBD1	13	TRBV3-1/TRBV3-2	TRBJ2-2	.	CASNNRGAGELFF	TGTGCCAGCAACAACAGGGGGGCCGGGGAGCTGTTTTTT
.	15	TRBV3-1/TRBV3-2	TRBJ1-1	.	CASSRAGPRETEAFF	TGTGCCAGCAGCCGGGCAGGGCCCCGGGAGACTGAAGCTTTCTTT
.	18	TRBV9	TRBJ2-1	.	CASSVSPRGHWVEGEQFF	TGTGCCAGCAGCGTATCCCCGCGGGGCCATTGGGTTGAGGGTGAGCAGTTCTTC
TRBD1	14	TRBV6-5	TRBJ1-2	.	CASSPDRDRYGYTF	TGTGCCAGCAGTCCCGACAGGGACCGTTATGGCTACACCTTC
.	16	TRBV12-2	TRBJ2-7	.	CASRFLGGQWSYEQYF	TGTGCAAGTCGCTTCTTGGGGGGACAGTGGTCCTACGAGCAGTACTTC
.	13	TRBV28	TRBJ1-2	.	CASSLVQVPGYTF	TGTGCCAGCAGTTTAGTACAGGTTCCTGGCTACACCTTC
TRBD1	15	TRBV9	TRBJ2-5	.	CASSASQGAWETQYF	TGTGCCAGCAGCGCGTCACAGGGGGCTTGGGAGACCCAGTACTTC
TRBD1	13	TRBV5-1	TRBJ1-2	.	CASSSDRGQGYTF	TGCGCCAGCAGTTCGGACAGGGGGCAGGGCTACACCTTC
.	16	TRBV7-9	TRBJ1-3	.	CASSLASLSSGNTIYF	TGTGCCAGCAGCTTAGCGTCCCTGTCCTCTGGAAACACCATATATTTT
.	15	TRBV7-2	TRBJ2-1	.	CASSLSGSSYNEQFF	TGTGCCAGCAGCTTATCGGGTAGCTCCTACAATGAGCAGTTCTTC
TRBD1	17	TRBV11-3	TRBJ1-1	once	CASSLVMGQGMNTEAFF	TGTGCCAGCAGCTTAGTTATGGGACAGGGTATGAACACTGAAGCTTTCTTT
.	13	TRBV19	TRBJ2-1	.	CASSIRGNNEQFF	TGTGCCAGTAGTATCCGGGGGAACAATGAGCAGTTCTTC
.	13	TRBV5-1	TRBJ1-2	.	CASSLIPKHQHTF	TGCGCCAGCAGCTTAATTCCGAAACACCAACACACCTTC
TRBD2	19	TRBV6-2/TRBV6-3	TRBJ2-3	.	CASSYPGLAGGRDTDTQYF	TGTGCCAGCAGTTACCCAGGACTAGCGGGGGGGCGGGACACAGATACGCAGTATTTT
TRBD2	17	TRBV7-2	TRBJ2-5	.	CASRERGVQLREETQYF	TGTGCCAGCAGAGAGCGGGGGGTACAATTAAGAGAAGAGACCCAGTACTTC
.	14	TRBV28	TRBJ1-2	.	CASSFSTDSYGYTF	TGTGCCAGCAGTTTCTCCACAGACAGCTATGGCTACACCTTC
TRBD1	16	TRBV27	TRBJ2-3	.	CASSRTTGTGTDTQYF	TGTGCCAGCAGTCGTACGACAGGGACCGGCACAGATACGCAGTATTTT
.	14	TRBV19	TRBJ2-3	once	CASSIIGGADTQYF	TGTGCCAGTAGTATTATCGGGGGAGCAGATACGCAGTATTTT
TRBD1	14	TRBV3-1/TRBV3-2	TRBJ1-2	.	CASSRYRDRDHYTF	TGTGCCAGCAGTCGGTACCGGGACAGAGACCACTACACCTTC
TRBD1	14	TRBV24-1	TRBJ2-5	.	CATSDPRGQETQYF	TGTGCCACCAGTGATCCCAGGGGGCAAGAGACCCAGTACTTC
.	16	TRBV28	TRBJ1-6	.	CASSGDKSSYNSPLHF	TGTGCCAGCAGTGGGGACAAGAGCTCCTATAATTCACCCCTCCACTTT
.	12	TRBV19	TRBJ1-3	.	CASSDGRNTIYF	TGTGCCAGTAGTGACGGGAGAAACACCATATATTTT
TRBD1	14	TRBV5-1	TRBJ1-6	.	CASSQDREYSPLHF	TGCGCCAGCAGCCAGGACAGGGAGTACTCACCCCTCCACTTT
TRBD1	14	TRBV23-1	TRBJ2-7	.	CASSPKQGAYEQYF	TGCGCCAGCAGTCCTAAACAGGGGGCCTACGAGCAGTACTTC